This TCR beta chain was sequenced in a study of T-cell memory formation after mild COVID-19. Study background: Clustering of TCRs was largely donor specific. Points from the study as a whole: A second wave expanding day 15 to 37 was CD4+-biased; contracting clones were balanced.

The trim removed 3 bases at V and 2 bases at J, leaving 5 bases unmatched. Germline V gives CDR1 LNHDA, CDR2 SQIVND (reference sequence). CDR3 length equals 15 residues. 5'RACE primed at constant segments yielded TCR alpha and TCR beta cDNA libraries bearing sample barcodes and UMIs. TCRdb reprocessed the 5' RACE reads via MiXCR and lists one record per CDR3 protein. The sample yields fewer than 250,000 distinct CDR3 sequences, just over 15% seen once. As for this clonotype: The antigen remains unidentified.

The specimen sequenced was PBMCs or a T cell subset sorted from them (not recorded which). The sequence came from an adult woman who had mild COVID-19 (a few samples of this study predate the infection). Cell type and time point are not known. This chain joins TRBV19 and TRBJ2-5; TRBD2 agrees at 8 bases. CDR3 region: CASSMSREGQETQYF. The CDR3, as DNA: TGTGCCAGTAGTATGTCCCGGGAGGGACAAGAGACCCAGTACTTC.